This T cell receptor (beta chain) appears in the sequencing data of a study of radiation and T cells in renal cell carcinoma. Assay: immunoSEQ multiplex PCR; the TCRdb copy retains only in-frame clones and omits some. The sample has around 99,000 clones; more than 65% are singletons. Germline V CDR1 and CDR2: MGHDK, SYGVNS. The junction had 16 bases not matched to a gene; V was cut back by 7 bases and J by 5 bases. CDR3 length equals 18 residues. Time point meaning: blood 4 weeks post-SBRT, at nephrectomy. Treatment indicated: 15 Gy SBRT to primary tumor, nephrectomy 4 weeks later. Material: blood, obtained from a patient whose treatment included radiotherapy and nephrectomy. The rearrangement joins TRBV25-1 to TRBJ2-1, with 11 bases fitting TRBD2. The sequence came from a man between 60 and 70 years old with renal cell carcinoma. The CDR3 nucleotides read TGTGCCAGCACCTGGACTAGCGGGTGGTGGGATTTAAACAATGAGCAGTTCTTC. This translates into CASTWTSGWWDLNNEQFF.